Here is one T cell receptor beta chain with its context. This clonotype was counted a few times. The antigen it binds to is not known. No much larger clone is present one base from it, and per-base qualities are unavailable. The entry originates in a study of T cells in Graves' hyperthyroidism and ophthalmopathy (dated by TCRdb to the late 2010s). With respect to the entire study: Peripheral blood was collected at initial diagnosis, before any treatment. To identify distinguishing TCR V-J signatures, a discovery cohort of roughly 100 patients was used, comprising 40 to 45 with Graves' ophthalmopathy and 57 with stable Graves' hyperthyroidism. After sampling, hyperthyroidism patients received methimazole starting at 30 mg daily, and ophthalmopathy patients received high-dose intravenous methylprednisolone. TCR Vbeta CDR3 sequencing of 130 to 150 peripheral blood samples (over 40 ophthalmopathy, approximately 80 hyperthyroidism and some 17 progressor patients) is reported in the paper. Whether ophthalmopathy could be predicted prospectively was tested in an independent validation cohort made up of under 20 hyperthyroidism patients plus 17 patients who later progressed to ophthalmopathy. The study also compared thyroid tissue and blood T-cell repertoires from about six Graves' hyperthyroidism patients. The approximately 100 discovery patients were divided at random into training and test sets in a 7:3 ratio. Results and caveats for the whole study, not just this receptor: Sample size was not statistically predetermined, and blinding of investigators to group allocation was not performed. Blood samples also contained most of the expanded thyroid clonotypes (frequency above 0.001), which suggests that blood repertoires may reflect thyroid immune responses. In validation, the model predicted progression to ophthalmopathy a median of roughly 6.2 months before onset, with around 70% sensitivity and just under 75% specificity. In cross-validation, a model built on a 13 V-J signature told ophthalmopathy apart from stable hyperthyroidism with about 90% sensitivity and about 81% specificity, and in testing the same model reached 80%/75%.

Stable Graves' hyperthyroidism was defined as no progression to ophthalmopathy during 18 months of follow-up. Hyperthyroidism patients were newly diagnosed, with disease duration under 2 months, and aged 18 to 65 years. Patients with uncontrolled infections, other autoimmune diseases, pregnancy or lactation were excluded. Diagnoses were based on clinical symptoms, serum thyroxine and TRAb, thyroid ultrasound and orbital computed tomography. PBMCs were separated from about 10 ml of fresh peripheral blood using Ficoll-Paque density gradient centrifugation. Total RNA was extracted with Trizol reagent, and quality was checked on an Agilent 2100 Bioanalyzer. As encoded in the germline V gene, CDR1 is MNHNS while CDR2 is SASEGT. The CDR3 numbers 17 residues from cysteine through phenylalanine. Only the CDR3 portion is preserved as DNA: 51 bases, with reading frame beginning at the first base. V trim: 11 bases; J trim: 2 bases; unmatched bases: 17.

Amplification of TCR beta CDR3 regions was carried out from RNA transcripts. A first-round RT-PCR of the TCR CDR3 used the HTBI primer set with the Qiagen OneStep RT-PCR kit. Libraries were constructed in a second round of multiplex PCR, after which size selection and purification were performed. Sequencing of the libraries was done on an Illumina HiSeq2000 using paired-end 100 bp reads. Under the source paper's analysis protocol: SOAPnuke was used to process the raw data, removing reads that contained adapters or uncalled bases, had a mean Phred below 15, or lacked an exact match to the constant primer or identifier. High-quality paired reads were merged using COPE v1.2.5, and each unique nucleotide sequence was defined as a clonotype. Clonotypes were aligned to IMGT TRBV, TRBD and TRBJ reference segments using MiTCR v1.1. The analysis was restricted to V-J combinations with a frequency above 0.0001, which together covered about 99% of the repertoires. The TCS score was defined as the ratio of F50 (clonal expansion) to E x V (chaos), calculated using BLOSUM62-based TCRdist between CDR3 peptides within each V-J. Welch's t-statistics and random forest reduced roughly 500 V-J features to roughly 13, which were used in a naive Bayes classifier (R e1071). The public reads were reanalyzed by TCRdb: fastp trimming at Q25, MiXCR alignment, in-frame beta chains only. Rows are combined by CDR3 protein, so each entry shows the most common genes and DNA. The V and J calls and clone size are TCRdb's, not the authors'. The sample records 600,000 to 750,000 distinct CDR3 sequences, around 15% of which are singletons. The leading ten clones occupy roughly 15% of the sample.

The receptor's source is a man in his fifties with Graves' hyperthyroidism. Sequencing was carried out using blood. The chain joins TRBV6-1 to TRBJ2-5, and 10 junction bases match TRBD1. The nucleotides read TGTGCCGCCCAAGCCCCCGGGACAGGGGAGATGCAAGAGACCCAGTACTTC. This encodes CAAQAPGTGEMQETQYF.